A single sample is the source of the 22 T cell receptor beta chains below, sequenced in a study of EBV T-cell therapy then PD-1 blockade in nasopharyngeal carcinoma. Measured with immunoSEQ multiplex PCR; TCRdb has only the in-frame clones, and not every one. Of 22,000 or so clones listed, 82% are singletons. Their recognized antigens are unknown. The treatment denotes: AdE1-LMPpoly-expanded autologous EBV-specific T-cell therapy followed by anti-PD-1 nivolumab. The sequencing used CD8+ T cells from blood, collected at day -245 from a patient whose treatment included autologous EBV-specific T cells and nivolumab. These receptors came from a man aged 35 to 55 with nasopharyngeal carcinoma.

The chain joins TRBV6-4 to TRBJ2-1; TRBD2 matches at 9 bases. J gave up 7 bases and V 2 bases, and 3 bases lay outside the gene matches. Germline V CDR1 and CDR2: MRHNA, SNTAGT. The CDR3 contains 14 residues. The CDR3 spells CASSDAGGYNEQFF. CDR3 nucleotides: TGTGCCAGCAGTGACGCGGGGGGGTATAATGAGCAGTTCTTC.

The chain carries TRBV4-1 and TRBJ1-5; D uncertain. The CDR3 loop spans 16 amino acids. The germline V and J ends were trimmed by 0 bases and 0 bases, with 9 bases remaining between them. Germline V gene lookup returns CDR1 MGHRA and CDR2 YSYEKL. The CDR3 loop reads CASSQDTDVSNQPQHF. For the CDR3, the DNA is TGCGCCAGCAGCCAAGATACGGACGTTAGCAATCAGCCCCAGCATTTT.

The chain recombines TRBV27 with TRBJ2-1, with 11 bases matching TRBD2. CDR3 length: 15 amino acids. The germline V gene has CDR1 MNHEY and CDR2 SMNVEV (reference sequence). Trimming removed 6 bases from V and 7 bases from J; junction bases left unmatched: 8. The CDR3 protein is CASSLAGGGLNEQFF. The CDR3 bases are TGTGCCAGCAGCTTAGCGGGGGGGGGATTAAATGAGCAGTTCTTC.

The J gene is TRBJ1-2, the V gene TRBV21-1. TRBV21-1 constitutes a pseudogene. The CDR3 has 13 amino acids. In DNA, the CDR3 is TGTGCCAGCAGCTTTGGGTGGAACTATGGCTACACCTTC. Its translation is CASSFGWNYGYTF.

J is TRBJ2-3 and V is TRBV21-1; the table gives TRBD1 as D, unverified against the DNA. TRBV21-1 has pseudogene status. This CDR3 has 15 amino acids. CDR3 nucleotide sequence: TGTGCCAGCAGCCTCAGGGGGCGTCCCACAGATACGCAGTATTTT. Protein product: CASSLRGRPTDTQYF.

DNA of the CDR3: TGTGCCAGCAGCTTACGCGACAGGGGGCCGAACACTGAAGCTTTCTTT. Encoded protein: CASSLRDRGPNTEAFF. This rearrangement joins TRBV7-9 to TRBJ1-1, with 10 bases lining up with TRBD1. The length of the CDR3 is 16 residues. The junction had 4 bases not matched to a gene; V was cut back by 2 bases and J by 1 base. Germline V gene lookup returns CDR1 SEHNR and CDR2 FQNEAQ (reference sequence).

V gene TRBV6-4 combines with J gene TRBJ2-1; TRBD1 is a possible D gene (5 bases). The CDR3 has 15 residues. Looked up from germline, CDR1 is MRHNA and CDR2 is SNTAGT. V lost 3 bases and J lost 8, with 17 bases in between. The CDR3 DNA reads as TGTGCCAGCAGTGAATCAGTCAGGGTGGCCGATGAGCAGTTCTTC. Translating it yields CASSESVRVADEQFF.

The chain combines TRBV28 with TRBJ2-2, with 10 bases that match TRBD2. CDR3 size: 14 residues. With 4 bases clipped from V and 5 bases from J, the junction kept 1 base outside the gene matches. Germline loops: CDR1 MDHEN, CDR2 SYDVKM. CDR3 region: CASSSGLATGELFF. In DNA form, the CDR3 reads TGTGCCAGCAGTTCGGGACTAGCGACCGGGGAGCTGTTTTTT. The whole variable domain, remainder taken from reference TRBV28 and TRBJ2-2, is DVKVTQSSRYLVKRTGEKVFLECVQDMDHENMFWYRQDPGLGLRLIYFSYDVKMKEKGDIPEGYSVSREKKERFSLILESASTNQTSMYLCASSSGLATGELFFGEGSRLTVL.

This rearrangement joins TRBV19 to TRBJ1-1, with 7 nucleotides matching TRBD1. Germline V CDR1 and CDR2: LNHDA, SQIVND (reference sequence). The J segment lost 4 bases and the V segment lost 6 bases, leaving 11 bases of the junction unmatched. The CDR3 has 15 residues. CDR3 loop: CASRASAGGGTEAFF. The CDR3 coding sequence is TGTGCCAGTAGGGCCAGCGCAGGGGGTGGCACTGAAGCTTTCTTT.

The chain couples TRBV4-2 to TRBJ1-6, with 7 bases aligning to TRBD1. The V segment lost 2 bases and the J segment 9 bases; nucleotides outside the gene matches: 13. The V gene's germline CDR1 is LGHNA and CDR2 YNFKEQ. The CDR3 loop spans 17 amino acids. The CDR3 spells CASSQSSTGNAGSPLHF. DNA for the CDR3: TGTGCCAGCAGCCAATCTTCGACAGGGAACGCCGGTTCACCCCTCCACTTT.

V usage is TRBV25-1 and J usage is TRBJ1-1, with D unclear. The germline V and J ends were trimmed by 6 bases and 2 bases, with 10 bases remaining between them. From germline, CDR1 is MGHDK and CDR2 SYGVNS. The CDR3 is 13 residues long. The CDR3 nucleotides are TGTGCCAGCAGCCTCGGGTCCAACACTGAAGCTTTCTTT. Protein sequence: CASSLGSNTEAFF.

The chain recombines TRBV4-2 with TRBJ2-1; D ambiguous. V lost 5 bases and J 5 bases, leaving 13 bases between the germline ends. CDR1 is LGHNA, CDR2 YNFKEQ, per germline. The length of the CDR3 is 14 residues. CDR3 region: CASSSREEHNEQFF. The CDR3 DNA follows: TGTGCCAGCAGCTCCCGAGAGGAGCACAATGAGCAGTTCTTC.

This rearrangement joins TRBV5-8 to TRBJ2-2; D not resolved. This CDR3 has 8 residues. Trimming removed 7 bases at V and 9 bases at J, with 1 base between. The V gene's germline CDR1 is SGHTS and CDR2 YDEGEE. In DNA form, the CDR3 reads TGTGCCAGCTGGGAGCTGTTTTTT. It encodes CASWELFF.

The chain is built from TRBV6-5 and TRBJ2-2; 8 nucleotides align to TRBD2. The ends lost 0 bases at V and 4 bases at J; junction bases unmatched: 4. From germline, CDR1 is MNHEY and CDR2 SVGAGI. The CDR3 extends over 16 amino acids. CDR3 bases: TGTGCCAGCAGTTACTCGACTAGCGAGGGCACCGGGGAGCTGTTTTTT. This sequence encodes CASSYSTSEGTGELFF.

V usage is TRBV7-9 and J usage is TRBJ2-5; TRBD1 or TRBD2 may be the D gene (6 bases each). With 5 bases removed from V and 1 base from J, the gap between germline ends came to 17 bases. From germline, CDR1 is SEHNR and CDR2 FQNEAQ (reference sequence). CDR3 length: 16 residues. The CDR3 here is CASSGVGGLLQETQYF. The CDR3 DNA follows: TGTGCCAGCAGCGGGGTAGGGGGGCTGCTCCAAGAGACCCAGTACTTC.

This chain connects TRBV15 to TRBJ1-1; D is unresolved. V lost 2 bases and J lost 0, with 10 bases in between. The CDR3 contains 15 residues. Germline V lookup: CDR1 LNHNV, CDR2 YYDKDF (reference sequence). CDR3 sequence reads: CATSRNVGLNTEAFF. In DNA, the CDR3 is TGTGCCACCAGCAGAAACGTGGGTCTGAACACTGAAGCTTTCTTT.

This chain joins TRBV27 and TRBJ2-7; D is unclear. CDR3 length equals 12 residues. Germline values: CDR1 MNHEY, CDR2 SMNVEV (reference sequence). The V end was cut by 4 bases, the J end by 3 bases, with 7 bases between. CDR3 sequence (DNA): TGTGCCAGCAGTTCCTGGGACTACGAGCAGTACTTC. This encodes CASSSWDYEQYF.

The gene calls are TRBV7-9 and TRBJ2-4, with D perhaps matching TRBD1 (5 bases). The germline V gene encodes CDR1 SEHNR and CDR2 FQNEAQ (reference sequence). V was cut by 5 bases and J by 9 bases, with 14 bases left in between. This CDR3 contains 13 residues. CDR3 region: CASSPPTVSIQYF. The CDR3 bases are TGTGCCAGCAGCCCTCCGACAGTTAGCATTCAGTACTTC.

The V gene is TRBV7-9, the J gene TRBJ2-1; 7 bases map to TRBD2. The CDR3 extends over 13 amino acids. CDR1 and CDR2 (germline): SEHNR, FQNEAQ (reference sequence). Losses at the gene ends were 6 bases for V and 4 bases for J; bases not matched to a gene: 3. This CDR3 reads CASRGGEYNEQFF. The CDR3 DNA sequence: TGTGCCAGCAGGGGAGGGGAGTACAATGAGCAGTTCTTC.

This clone was detected a few times. V and J are TRBV29-1 and TRBJ2-7; perhaps TRBD2 as D (7 bases). V lost 3 bases to trimming and J lost 6 bases, with 15 bases between them. Per germline, CDR1 SQVTM and CDR2 ANQGSEA. This CDR3 has 13 amino acids. DNA of the CDR3: TGCAGCGTTGATTGGGGGAGGGGGTCCGAGCAGTACTTC. It is translated as CSVDWGRGSEQYF.

J is TRBJ1-1 and V is TRBV6-2 or TRBV6-3; tentatively, D is TRBD1 (5 bases). CDR1 is MNHEY, CDR2 SVGEGT, per germline. The CDR3 has 11 amino acids. The V gene lost 4 bases and the J gene lost 5 bases, with 5 bases spanning the gap. The CDR3 bases are TGTGCCAGCAGTTGGGGGACTGAAGCTTTCTTT. It codes for CASSWGTEAFF.

The CDR3 bases are TGTGCCAGTAGTAGTCTTCGGCACCACCAAGAGACCCAGTACTTC. Residues: CASSSLRHHQETQYF. The chain combines TRBV19 with TRBJ2-5, with D hard to call. Trimming left V 4 bases short and J 0 bases short, with 12 bases between. CDR3 length equals 15 residues. Germline loops: CDR1 LNHDA, CDR2 SQIVND (reference sequence).